Presented here are 14 T cell receptor beta chains from one specimen sequenced in a study of blood T cell repertoires in COVID-19. Measured with immunoSEQ multiplex PCR; TCRdb has only the in-frame clones, and not every one. The repertoire holds about 140,000 clones, with 85% to 90% as singletons. The sequenced sample was peripheral blood. The origin of the receptors is a woman aged 55 to 70 with acute or convalescent COVID-19.

The V call is TRBV3-1 (or the pseudogene TRBV3-2), the J call TRBJ1-2; D may be TRBD1 (6 bases). Between the trimmed V and J ends, which lost 4 bases and 5 bases, there was a span of 20 bases. This CDR3 comprises 16 residues. Germline V gene data show CDR1 as LGHDT and CDR2 as YNNKEL (reference sequence). The CDR3 DNA follows: TGTGCCAGCAGCCCATTCTTGGGCGGGGGCGGGTATGGCTACACCTTC. Protein product: CASSPFLGGGGYGYTF.

The CDR3 sequence is CASSHAGTSDQETQYF. The CDR3, as DNA: TGCGCCAGCAGCCATGCCGGGACTAGCGACCAAGAGACCCAGTACTTC. J is TRBJ2-5 and V is TRBV4-1; TRBD2 matches at 10 bases. This CDR3 comprises 16 residues. CDR1 is MGHRA, CDR2 YSYEKL, per germline. V was pared by 3 bases and J by 0 bases, with 4 bases of the junction left unmatched.

A single count supports this clone. CDR3 loop: CASSRSLAGGLLFTETQYF. In nucleotides, the CDR3 is TGTGCCAGCAGCAGATCACTAGCGGGGGGACTCCTTTTTACGGAGACCCAGTACTTC. V and J are TRBV7-2 and TRBJ2-5; TRBD2 aligns across 12 bases. The germline gives CDR1 SGHTA, CDR2 FQGNSA. The CDR3 totals 19 residues. J lost 5 bases, V lost 5 bases, and 18 bases had no gene match.

The V and J genes are TRBV12-3 or TRBV12-4 and TRBJ1-1; perhaps TRBD1 as D (6 bases). Trimming cost V 7 bases and J 4 bases, with 10 bases left between them. The CDR3 spans 12 residues. In DNA, the CDR3 is TGTGCCAGCACAGGACAGACCACTGAAGCTTTCTTT. Amino acids: CASTGQTTEAFF.

A single count supports this clone. The rearrangement uses TRBV15 and TRBJ2-7; maybe TRBD1 (5 bases). CDR1 is LNHNV and CDR2 is YYDKDF in the germline V gene (reference sequence). Trimming pared 0 bases from V and 3 bases from J, leaving 12 bases between. The CDR3 runs 15 residues. This CDR3 is CATSRDQGGYYEQYF. The CDR3 nucleotides read TGTGCCACCAGCAGAGATCAGGGCGGATACTACGAGCAGTACTTC. The full variable domain, completed using reference TRBV15 and TRBJ2-7, is DAMVIQNPRYQVTQFGKPVTLSCSQTLNHNVMYWYQQKSSQAPKLLFHYYDKDFNNEADTPDNFQSRRPNTSFCFLDIRSPGLGDTAMYLCATSRDQGGYYEQYFGPGTRLTVT.

This chain joins TRBV19 and TRBJ1-1, with 8 bases aligning to TRBD1. The CDR3 runs 14 residues. J gave up 4 bases and V 5 bases, and 6 bases lay outside the gene matches. Germline CDR1 reads LNHDA; CDR2 reads SQIVND (reference sequence). The CDR3 spells CASSPRDRSTEAFF. DNA for the CDR3: TGTGCCAGTAGTCCCCGGGACAGGAGCACTGAAGCTTTCTTT. Full variable domain (missing parts from reference TRBV19 and TRBJ1-1): DGGITQSPKYLFRKEGQNVTLSCEQNLNHDAMYWYRQDPGQGLRLIYYSQIVNDFQKGDIAEGYSVSREKKESFPLTVTSAQKNPTAFYLCASSPRDRSTEAFFGQGTRLTVV.

This chain uses TRBV5-1 with TRBJ2-3, with D perhaps matching TRBD1 (6 bases). CDR1 and CDR2 (germline): SGHRS, YFSETQ. The germline V and J ends were trimmed by 4 bases and 5 bases, with 8 bases remaining between them. The CDR3 spans 12 residues. The CDR3 loop reads CASSLTGDTQYF. The CDR3, as DNA: TGCGCCAGCAGCCTGACAGGAGATACGCAGTATTTT.

The chain is built from TRBV5-4 and TRBJ1-1; D gene unclear. This CDR3 spans 12 amino acids. The V end lost 4 bases, the J end lost 1 base, and 5 bases lay between the germline ends. Germline-derived CDR1 and CDR2 are SGHNT and YYREEE (reference sequence). DNA for the CDR3: TGTGCCAGCAGCCTACCGAACACTGAAGCTTTCTTT. It encodes CASSLPNTEAFF.

This chain joins TRBV19 and TRBJ1-2; 7 bases match TRBD1. CDR1 is LNHDA and CDR2 is SQIVND in the germline V gene (reference sequence). CDR3 size: 15 residues. The ends lost 5 bases at V and 4 bases at J; junction bases unmatched: 10. CDR3 protein: CASSPTPQGPYGYTF. CDR3 in DNA: TGTGCCAGTAGTCCTACCCCACAGGGGCCCTATGGCTACACCTTC. The complete variable domain, with remaining parts taken from reference TRBV19 and TRBJ1-2, reads DGGITQSPKYLFRKEGQNVTLSCEQNLNHDAMYWYRQDPGQGLRLIYYSQIVNDFQKGDIAEGYSVSREKKESFPLTVTSAQKNPTAFYLCASSPTPQGPYGYTFGSGTRLTVV.

The rearrangement links TRBV21-1 to TRBJ2-2; TRBD1 was called by the table and not checked on the DNA. TRBV21-1 is recorded as a pseudogene. The CDR3 length is 16 residues. CDR3 nucleotides: TGTGCCAGCACCCTAGGGGACAGGAAGAACACCGGGGAGCTGTTTTTT. Amino acid sequence: CASTLGDRKNTGELFF.

This chain links TRBV4-1 with TRBJ1-5, with unresolved D. Germline V CDR1 and CDR2: MGHRA, YSYEKL. The CDR3 is made up of 14 amino acids. V gave up 0 bases and J gave up 6 bases, with 9 bases separating them. CDR3 loop: CASSQEELTQPQHF. In DNA, the CDR3 is TGCGCCAGCAGCCAAGAAGAGTTAACTCAGCCCCAGCATTTT.

The chain joins TRBV6-6 to TRBJ1-4, with D unclear. The CDR3 has 13 residues. Trimming shortened V by 7 bases and J by 0 bases, and 6 bases separated the two germline ends. Germline V gene lookup returns CDR1 MNHNY and CDR2 SVGAGI (reference sequence). The CDR3 sequence: CASTGTTNEKLFF. CDR3 sequence (DNA): TGTGCCAGCACCGGGACAACTAATGAAAAACTGTTTTTT.

The V gene is TRBV7-6, the J gene TRBJ2-7, with a weak D call TRBD2 (7 bases). Germline CDR1 and CDR2: SGHVS and FNYEAQ. V was shortened by 4 bases and J by 7 bases, with 14 bases between the two germline ends. There are 13 residues in the CDR3. CDR3: CASSSAGAREQYF. The CDR3 DNA reads TGTGCCAGCAGCTCTGCGGGGGCGCGTGAGCAGTACTTC. Based on the CDR3 plus reference TRBV7-6 and TRBJ2-7, the full variable domain is GAGVSQSPRYKVTKRGQDVALRCDPISGHVSLYWYRQALGQGPEFLTYFNYEAQQDKSGLPNDRFSAERPEGSISTLTIQRTEQRDSAMYRCASSSAGAREQYFGPGTRLTVT.

This clone was observed a single time. V usage is TRBV7-8 and J usage is TRBJ1-5; unclear D gene. V was trimmed by 8 bases and J by 4 bases, leaving 18 bases between them. The CDR3 spans 15 residues. CDR1 and CDR2 from the germline V gene are SGHVS and FQNEAQ. Here the CDR3 reads CASVPGAPGNQPQHF. The CDR3 coding sequence is TGTGCCAGCGTACCGGGTGCCCCGGGGAATCAGCCCCAGCATTTT.